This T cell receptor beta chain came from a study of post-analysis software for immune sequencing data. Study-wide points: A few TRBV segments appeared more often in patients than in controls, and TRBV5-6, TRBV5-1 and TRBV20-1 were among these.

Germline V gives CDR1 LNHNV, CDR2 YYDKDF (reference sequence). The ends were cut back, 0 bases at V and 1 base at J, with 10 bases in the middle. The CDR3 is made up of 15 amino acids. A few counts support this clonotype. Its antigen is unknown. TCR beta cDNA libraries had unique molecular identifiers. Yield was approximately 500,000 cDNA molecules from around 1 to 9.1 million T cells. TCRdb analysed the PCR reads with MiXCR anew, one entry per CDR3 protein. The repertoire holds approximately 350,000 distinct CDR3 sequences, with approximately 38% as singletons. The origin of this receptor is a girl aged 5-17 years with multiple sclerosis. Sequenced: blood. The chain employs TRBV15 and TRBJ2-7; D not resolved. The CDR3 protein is CATSRDRQVSYEQYF. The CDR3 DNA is TGTGCCACCAGCAGAGATCGGCAGGTTTCCTACGAGCAGTACTTC.